This TCR beta chain stems from a study of control samples from healthy donors and cancer patients. The CDR3 extends over 14 amino acids. Germline CDR1 is LNHDA and CDR2 is SQIVND (reference sequence). Between the trimmed V and J ends, which lost 10 bases and 0 bases, there was a span of 15 bases. Profiled with immunoSEQ multiplex PCR; TCRdb holds only in-frame clones, not every one. The table lists about 70,000 clones, nearly 85% of them singletons. Sequencing was carried out using blood. The source of this sequence is a man aged 45 to 65 in good health. V usage is TRBV19 and J usage is TRBJ1-2; TRBD1 might be the D (6 bases). The CDR3 here is CATSGTPPNYGYTF. Here the CDR3 DNA reads TGTGCCACCTCCGGGACACCACCTAACTATGGCTACACCTTC.